Below, 29 T cell receptor beta chains from the same sample are listed, as sequenced in a study of regulatory T cells in long-lasting Graves disease. The time point is: newly diagnosed GD, antithyroid drugs for less than 3 months. The TCR library was made from RNA extracted from PBMCs. The TCR beta library used iRepertoire HTBI primers with Arm-PCR amplification of CDR3. MiXCR, run by TCRdb on the multiplex PCR reads, gives a single entry per CDR3 protein. Of some 450,000 distinct CDR3 sequences in the sample, about 16% are singletons; the top ten hold over 8.5%. The same sample was also used in a study of T cells in Graves' hyperthyroidism and ophthalmopathy.

The input for sequencing was peripheral blood mononuclear cells (PBMCs), taken at new diagnosis, from a patient treated with antithyroid drugs. These TCRs come from a woman aged 25 to 45 with Graves disease.

As for this clonotype: A much bigger clone sits one base away, suggesting this may be a read error. J is TRBJ2-5 and V is TRBV4-2; a weak D match, TRBD2 (6 bases). The CDR3 is 16 residues long. Looked up from germline, CDR1 is LGHNA and CDR2 is YNFKEQ. The V end lost 2 bases, the J end lost 1 base, and 14 bases lay between the germline ends. The CDR3 DNA is TGTGCCAGCAGCCAAAGGGTCCGGGAGTCCCAAGAGACCCAGTACTTC. It specifies CASSQRVRESQETQYF.

This clonotype was counted a few times. The CDR3 DNA follows: TGTGCCACCAGTGAAAGCCTAGGGGGGCGCTCCTACAATGAGCAGTTCTTC. Its translation: CATSESLGGRSYNEQFF. The chain recombines TRBV24-1 with TRBJ2-1; D may match TRBD1 or TRBD2 (6 bases each). Trimming shortened V by 4 bases and J by 0 bases, and 15 bases separated the two germline ends. Germline CDR1 KGHDR, CDR2 SFDVKD. This CDR3 has 17 residues.

V gene TRBV7-9 combines with J gene TRBJ2-7, with 7 bases lining up with TRBD1. The V segment lost 4 bases and the J segment 6 bases; nucleotides outside the gene matches: 3. Germline V gene lookup returns CDR1 SEHNR and CDR2 FQNEAQ (reference sequence). This CDR3 region has 12 residues. CDR3 loop: CASSSTGAEQYF. The CDR3, as DNA: TGTGCCAGCAGCTCCACAGGGGCCGAGCAGTACTTC.

The chain recombines TRBV19 with TRBJ2-2; D gene ambiguous. CDR1 is LNHDA and CDR2 is SQIVND in the germline V gene (reference sequence). Trimming pared 3 bases from V and 4 bases from J, leaving 6 bases between. CDR3 length: 13 amino acids. The CDR3 DNA follows: TGTGCCAGTAGTATGGGGATCACCGGGGAGCTGTTTTTT. This encodes CASSMGITGELFF.

About this clonotype: No conserved phenylalanine or tryptophan is present at the end of the CDR3, so a read error is the likely explanation. The V gene is TRBV27, the J gene TRBJ1-2, with a weak D call TRBD1 (5 bases). CDR1 and CDR2 (germline): MNHEY, SMNVEV (reference sequence). V was shortened by 5 bases and J by 1 base, with 20 bases between the two germline ends. This CDR3 contains 17 residues. The CDR3 spells CASSPTPGTVLNYGYTL. The CDR3 nucleotides read TGTGCCAGCAGTCCAACCCCGGGGACGGTGCTTAACTATGGCTACACCCTC.

This clonotype appeared many times. The chain recombines TRBV4-1 with TRBJ1-5; 10 bases are a match to TRBD1. CDR1 and CDR2 (germline): MGHRA, YSYEKL. The CDR3 totals 16 residues. V dropped 2 bases and J dropped 6; count of bases not matched to a gene: 7. The CDR3 DNA reads as TGCGCCAGCAGCCAACCTTCGCGGGACAGGGGTCAGCCCCAGCATTTT. Its protein product is CASSQPSRDRGQPQHF.

On this clonotype: A far larger clone is just one base off, so this is likely a read error. The chain uses TRBV11-2 and TRBJ2-1; the D is unclear. Looked up from germline, CDR1 is SGHAT and CDR2 is FQNNGV. V was trimmed by 11 bases and J by 4 bases, leaving 9 bases between them. This CDR3 comprises 11 residues. In DNA, the CDR3 is TGTGCCTGGAAGGGATACAATGAGCAGTTCTTC. Translated: CAWKGYNEQFF.

This chain links TRBV12-3 or TRBV12-4 with TRBJ1-6; no firm D call. V lost 5 bases to trimming and J lost 10 bases, with 12 bases between them. The CDR3 runs to 13 residues. CDR3 sequence: CASSVGWRSPLHF. In DNA form, the CDR3 reads TGTGCCAGCAGTGTAGGATGGAGATCACCCCTCCACTTT.

In its sample, this clonotype was seen once. One base away lies a much larger clone, so this may be a sequencing read error. The J gene is TRBJ2-7, the V gene TRBV28; no reliable D call. This CDR3 is built from 14 residues. Germline assignment: CDR1 MDHEN and CDR2 SYDVKM. Here the CDR3 reads CANSFRPSSYEQYF. The CDR3 DNA reads as TGTGCCAACAGTTTTCGTCCGTCCTCCTACGAGCAGTACTTC.

This clonotype was found a few times. J is TRBJ1-1 and V is TRBV29-1; 7 bases are a match to TRBD1. The CDR3 loop spans 13 amino acids. Germline V gives CDR1 SQVTM, CDR2 ANQGSEA. Losses at the gene ends were 8 bases for V and 4 bases for J; bases not matched to a gene: 10. As DNA, the CDR3 is TGCAGCATCGCAGGGGGGGCGGGCACTGAAGCTTTCTTT. Its translation: CSIAGGAGTEAFF.

This clonotype was recorded a few times. The chain employs TRBV20-1 and TRBJ2-3; TRBD1 might be the D (6 bases). V dropped 7 bases and J dropped 3 bases, with 17 bases sitting between them. The CDR3 runs 14 residues. Germline lookup yields CDR1 DFQATT and CDR2 SNEGSKA (reference sequence). This chain's CDR3 is CSVTRGRATDTQYF. Written as DNA, the CDR3 is TGCAGTGTCACTAGGGGGAGAGCTACAGATACGCAGTATTTT.

For this clonotype: As the CDR3 is not closed by the conserved phenylalanine or tryptophan, this likely results from a read error. The chain is built from TRBV5-1 and TRBJ1-6, with D hard to call. The CDR3 contains 14 residues. V lost 4 bases and J lost 8, with 13 bases in between. Germline-derived CDR1 and CDR2 are SGHRS and YFSETQ. The CDR3: CASSAGFWDSPLHS. In DNA form, the CDR3 reads TGCGCCAGCAGCGCGGGATTTTGGGATTCACCCCTCCACTCT.

This clonotype appeared a few times. The chain recombines TRBV27 with TRBJ2-2; 7 bases match TRBD2. The V and J ends lost 6 bases and 2 bases, in that order; junction bases with no gene match: 12. The germline V gene encodes CDR1 MNHEY and CDR2 SMNVEV (reference sequence). This CDR3 comprises 17 residues. CDR3 nucleotide sequence: TGTGCCAGCAGCATATTGGGGCGGGAGTACAACACCGGGGAGCTGTTTTTT. It encodes CASSILGREYNTGELFF.

This clonotype was seen a handful of times. This chain connects TRBV5-4 to TRBJ2-2; D gene ambiguous. This CDR3 is built from 13 residues. Trimming pared 4 bases from V and 6 bases from J, leaving 10 bases between. The germline V gene encodes CDR1 SGHNT and CDR2 YYREEE (reference sequence). CDR3 in DNA: TGTGCCAGCAGCGCTCCGGGTGCCGGGGAGCTGTTTTTT. It yields the protein CASSAPGAGELFF.

This clonotype has ten or more counts. The DNA for the CDR3 is TGTGCCAGCAGCAGGACAGCCCCAGAGGATGGCTACACCTTC. It specifies CASSRTAPEDGYTF. V is TRBV28 and J is TRBJ1-2, with D maybe TRBD1 (6 bases). Germline assignment: CDR1 MDHEN and CDR2 SYDVKM. Trimming shortened V by 6 bases and J by 6 bases, and 17 bases separated the two germline ends. The CDR3 runs to 14 residues.

The chain links TRBV2 to TRBJ2-1; D not resolved. Germline loops: CDR1 SNHLY, CDR2 FYNNEI. The CDR3 consists of 13 residues. Trimming removed 7 bases from V and 3 bases from J, with 10 bases in between. The CDR3 nucleotides read TGTGCCAGCACCTTTTCTCACTACAATGAGCAGTTCTTC. Protein: CASTFSHYNEQFF.

This clonotype was detected many times. This chain links TRBV30 with TRBJ2-5; D not certain. The germline gives CDR1 GTSNPN, CDR2 SVGIG (reference sequence). The CDR3 is 11 residues long. V was shortened by 2 bases and J by 2 bases, with 3 bases between the two germline ends. This CDR3 reads CAWSKQETQYF. DNA of the CDR3: TGTGCCTGGAGTAAGCAAGAGACCCAGTACTTC.

Ten or more counts support this clonotype. The chain is built from TRBV2 and TRBJ2-3; a possible D gene is TRBD2 (6 bases). The CDR3 is 15 residues long. V lost 5 bases and J lost 1, with 13 bases in between. Germline CDR1 reads SNHLY; CDR2 reads FYNNEI. The CDR3 sequence is CASSLLARRTDTQYF. The CDR3 nucleotides read TGTGCCAGCAGTCTGCTAGCGAGACGCACAGATACGCAGTATTTT.

This clonotype was seen at least ten times. The chain joins TRBV18 to TRBJ2-7; D perhaps matches TRBD2 (5 bases). Between the trimmed V and J ends, which lost 5 bases and 5 bases, there was a span of 10 bases. Germline V gene sequence: CDR1 KGHSH, CDR2 LQKENI. The CDR3 consists of 12 residues. The CDR3, as DNA: TGTGCCAGCTCAAAGGACTCTGACGAGCAGTACTTC. Amino acids: CASSKDSDEQYF. Combining the CDR3 with reference TRBV18 and TRBJ2-7 gives the whole variable domain NAGVMQNPRHLVRRRGQEARLRCSPMKGHSHVYWYRQLPEEGLKFMVYLQKENIIDESGMPKERFSAEFPKEGPSILRIQQVVRGDSAAYFCASSKDSDEQYFGPGTRLTVT.

This clonotype was seen a handful of times. The chain joins TRBV29-1 to TRBJ2-1; 10 bases agree with TRBD2. Germline values: CDR1 SQVTM, CDR2 ANQGSEA. V lost 1 base, J lost 9 bases, and 12 bases stayed unmatched. The CDR3 is made up of 16 amino acids. The chain's CDR3 is CSVEGGEAGGGGEQFF. The DNA for the CDR3 is TGCAGCGTTGAAGGGGGGGAAGCGGGAGGGGGTGGTGAGCAGTTCTTC.

This clonotype came up a few times. This sequence joins TRBV7-9 and TRBJ2-3, with no clear D. CDR1 SEHNR and CDR2 FQNEAQ come from the germline V gene (reference sequence). This CDR3 region has 15 residues. V was pared by 4 bases and J by 0 bases, with 11 bases between. The CDR3 sequence: CASSSGLLSTDTQYF. CDR3 coding DNA: TGTGCCAGCAGCTCGGGTCTTCTGAGCACAGATACGCAGTATTTT.

The V gene is TRBV29-1, the J gene TRBJ1-5; 10 bases align to TRBD1. V trimming: 5 bases; J trimming: 3 bases; junction bases outside the gene matches: 4. The germline gives CDR1 SQVTM, CDR2 ANQGSEA. The CDR3 contains 14 residues. The chain's CDR3 is CSVRQGAVNQPQHF. As DNA, the CDR3 is TGCAGCGTTCGACAGGGGGCAGTCAATCAGCCCCAGCATTTT.

This clonotype appeared many times. The chain carries TRBV5-6 and TRBJ2-5, with 10 positions matching TRBD1. V shed 3 bases and J 1 base; nucleotides not matched to a gene: 9. Germline-derived CDR1 and CDR2 are SGHDT and YYEEEE. The CDR3 totals 17 residues. CDR3 in amino acids: CASSYATGGYLQETQYF. DNA of the CDR3: TGTGCCAGCAGCTATGCGACAGGGGGCTACCTCCAAGAGACCCAGTACTTC.

This clonotype was recorded many times. J is TRBJ2-6 and V is TRBV28; D may be TRBD2 (7 bases). This CDR3 has 16 residues. Trimming shortened V by 5 bases and J by 3 bases, and 14 bases separated the two germline ends. Per germline, CDR1 MDHEN and CDR2 SYDVKM. CDR3 coding DNA: TGTGCCAGCAGTCTCGGGGGGCGCGTTGGGGCCAACGTCCTGACTTTC. Protein product: CASSLGGRVGANVLTF. Full variable domain (rest looked up from reference TRBV28 and TRBJ2-6): DVKVTQSSRYLVKRTGEKVFLECVQDMDHENMFWYRQDPGLGLRLIYFSYDVKMKEKGDIPEGYSVSREKKERFSLILESASTNQTSMYLCASSLGGRVGANVLTFGAGSRLTVL.

In this sample, this clonotype turned up a few times. J is TRBJ1-2 and V is TRBV9; weak D call: TRBD1 (5 bases). Germline V gene data show CDR1 as SGDLS and CDR2 as YYNGEE. V gave up 2 bases and J gave up 4 bases, with 15 bases separating them. There are 15 residues in the CDR3. The CDR3 loop is CASSVGQGFLYGYTF. In DNA, the CDR3 is TGTGCCAGCAGCGTCGGGCAGGGCTTCCTCTATGGCTACACCTTC.

This clonotype appeared many times. V is TRBV20-1 and J is TRBJ1-1, with TRBD1 as a possible D gene (6 bases). This CDR3 comprises 14 residues. Trimming left V 4 bases short and J 5 bases short, with 17 bases between. Germline lookup yields CDR1 DFQATT and CDR2 SNEGSKA (reference sequence). The CDR3 DNA follows: TGCAGTGCTACTAAGGGTTCAGGGGAAACTGAAGCTTTCTTT. Translation gives CSATKGSGETEAFF.

This clonotype was observed a few times. A much larger clone differs from this one at a single base, so this may be a read error. The V gene is TRBV3-1, the J gene TRBJ2-2; a weak D match, TRBD2 (6 bases). Germline CDR1 reads LGHDT; CDR2 reads YNNKEL (reference sequence). The CDR3 is 14 amino acids. This CDR3 is CASSRGPNTGGLFF. In DNA, the CDR3 is TGTGCCAGCAGCCGAGGACCGAACACCGGGGGGCTGTTTTTT.

This clonotype has more than one count but fewer than ten. This chain connects TRBV20-1 to TRBJ2-2; D gene unclear. With 0 bases removed from V and 2 bases from J, the gap between germline ends came to 13 bases. The CDR3 runs 16 residues. Germline V gene lookup returns CDR1 DFQATT and CDR2 SNEGSKA (reference sequence). The CDR3 region is CSARDIARRNTGELFF. DNA of the CDR3: TGCAGTGCTAGAGATATTGCGAGACGTAACACCGGGGAGCTGTTTTTT.

This clonotype was detected ten times or more. The chain couples TRBV12-5 to TRBJ2-1; D is ambiguous. The CDR3 has 12 amino acids. Germline assignment: CDR1 LGHNT and CDR2 FRNRAP. The germline V and J ends were trimmed by 3 bases and 5 bases, with 5 bases remaining between them. This CDR3 reads CASGLGNNEQFF. The CDR3 nucleotides are TGTGCTAGTGGTTTAGGGAACAATGAGCAGTTCTTC. Full variable domain (missing parts from reference TRBV12-5 and TRBJ2-1): DARVTQTPRHKVTEMGQEVTMRCQPILGHNTVFWYRQTMMQGLELLAYFRNRAPLDDSGMPKDRFSAEMPDATLATLKIQPSEPRDSAVYFCASGLGNNEQFFGPGTRLTVL.